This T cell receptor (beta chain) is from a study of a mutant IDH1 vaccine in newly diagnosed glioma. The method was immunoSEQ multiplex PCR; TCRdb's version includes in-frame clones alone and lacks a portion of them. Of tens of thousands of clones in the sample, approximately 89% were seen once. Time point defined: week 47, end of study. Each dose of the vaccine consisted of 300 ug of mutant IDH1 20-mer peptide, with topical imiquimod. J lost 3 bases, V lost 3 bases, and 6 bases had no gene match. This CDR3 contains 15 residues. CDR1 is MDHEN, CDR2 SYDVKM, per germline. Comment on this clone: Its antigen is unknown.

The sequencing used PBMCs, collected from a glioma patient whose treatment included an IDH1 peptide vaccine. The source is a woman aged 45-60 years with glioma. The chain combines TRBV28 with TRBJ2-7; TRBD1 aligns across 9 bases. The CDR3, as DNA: TGTGCCAGCAGTTTTAGGGGACAGGGAATCTACGAGCAGTACTTC. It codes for CASSFRGQGIYEQYF.